The rows below give T cell receptor beta chains drawn from one sample of a study of blood T cells in healthy people across ages. One entry per CDR3 protein, called by TCRdb with MiXCR from the 5' RACE reads. The data contain about a million distinct CDR3 sequences, about 48% of them singletons. Sequenced input: blood. These TCRs come from a man aged 30 to 45 in good health. CDR3s include the opening cysteine and the closing phenylalanine or tryptophan. The D gene is left open where the match is weak. Clone size, where shown, is once, few, many, or a class for clones that have expanded.

D,J,size,V,CDR3,DNA
TRBD1,TRBJ2-7,few,TRBV29-1,CSVAPDRALRHEQYF,TGCAGCGTTGCCCCCGACAGGGCGCTACGGCACGAGCAGTACTTC
TRBD2,TRBJ2-2,NA,TRBV10-3,CAISQRGANTGELFF,TGTGCCATCAGTCAGCGGGGGGCGAACACCGGGGAGCTGTTTTTT
TRBD2,TRBJ2-1,NA,TRBV19,CASSARGAGGNNEQFF,TGTGCCAGTAGTGCCCGGGGAGCGGGGGGCAACAATGAGCAGTTCTTC
TRBD2,TRBJ2-7,NA,TRBV5-1,CASSLSSGGSYGQYF,TGCGCCAGCAGCTTGTCTAGCGGGGGGTCCTACGGGCAGTACTTC
NA,TRBJ1-1,few,TRBV10-3,CAISEGAINTEAFF,TGTGCCATCAGTGAGGGGGCTATCAACACTGAAGCTTTCTTT
NA,TRBJ2-7,NA,TRBV11-2,CANSLYSSYEQYF,TGTGCCAACAGCTTATACAGCTCCTACGAGCAGTACTTC
NA,TRBJ2-1,NA,TRBV28,CASSLIQATSYEQFF,TGTGCCAGCAGTTTGATACAGGCTACCTCCTACGAGCAGTTCTTC
TRBD1,TRBJ1-2,NA,TRBV12-3/TRBV12-4,CASSLGTGSTYGYTF,TGTGCCAGCAGTTTAGGGACAGGTTCAACCTATGGCTACACCTTC
NA,TRBJ2-3,NA,TRBV21-1,CASSTSSGERTDAQYF,TGTGCCAGCAGCACCTCGTCTGGGGAGCGCACAGATGCGCAGTATTTT
NA,TRBJ2-7,few,TRBV6-2/TRBV6-3,CASSSRAEPSYEQYF,TGTGCCAGCAGTTCCCGGGCAGAACCATCCTACGAGCAGTACTTC
NA,TRBJ2-5,few,TRBV6-2/TRBV6-3,CASSWADKSTETQYF,TGTGCCAGCAGTTGGGCGGACAAATCTACAGAGACCCAGTACTTC
TRBD2,TRBJ2-7,NA,TRBV29-1,CSVEDLASGGREQYF,TGCAGCGTTGAAGATCTGGCTAGCGGGGGAAGGGAGCAGTACTTC
NA,TRBJ2-7,NA,TRBV20-1,CSARPGYYEQYF,TGCAGTGCTAGACCAGGGTACTACGAGCAGTACTTC
TRBD2,TRBJ2-5,few,TRBV12-3/TRBV12-4,CASSSAGQETQYF,TGTGCCAGCAGTTCAGCGGGGCAAGAGACCCAGTACTTC
NA,TRBJ2-2,NA,TRBV9,CASSALRGNTGELFF,TGTGCCAGCAGCGCCCTACGAGGGAACACCGGGGAGCTGTTTTTT
TRBD2,TRBJ2-7,NA,TRBV20-1,CSARDSGTSSNEQYF,TGCAGTGCTAGGGATTCCGGGACTAGTTCCAACGAGCAGTACTTC
TRBD1,TRBJ1-6,few,TRBV4-1,CASSHPLMTGPSPLHF,TGCGCCAGCAGCCATCCTCTAATGACAGGGCCCTCACCCCTCCACTTT
NA,TRBJ1-2,once,TRBV4-2,CASSQGGNRPYGYTF,TGTGCCAGCAGCCAAGGGGGGAACAGACCTTATGGCTACACCTTC
NA,TRBJ2-5,NA,TRBV6-5,CASSRDSLTRETQYF,TGTGCCAGCAGTCGGGACTCCTTAACGCGGGAGACCCAGTACTTC